This T cell receptor beta chain was profiled in a study of shared clonotypes between healthy human individuals. Study context: CD4 naive cells filled three plates per donor, CD4 memory three, CD8 naive two and CD8 memory one. Notes on the study in general: A few donors had 5% to 6.5% of their naive CD4 clonotypes in common. A reduction in generation probabilities was seen for non-shared clonotypes relative to those shared by all four donors.

Donors were healthy HIV-negative adults without recent acute infections or vaccinations. About this clone itself: What it binds is unknown.

Profiling relied on immunoSEQ multiplex PCR, and the TCRdb table lists in-frame clones only, not all of them. Of 1,400,000 or so clones in the sample, about 98.5% were seen once. Germline V gene sequence: CDR1 SGHTS, CDR2 YDEGEE. The CDR3 totals 12 residues. Trimming removed 5 bases at V and 4 bases at J, with 7 bases between. Sequencing input: naive CD4+ T cells sorted from blood. As for subset: CD45RA+ positively selected. The rearrangement links TRBV5-8 to TRBJ1-5, with D hard to call. The receptor comes from a man aged 25 to 40 in good health. The CDR3 reads CASSIVNQPQHF. As DNA, the CDR3 is TGTGCCAGCAGTATAGTTAATCAGCCCCAGCATTTT. The full variable domain, rest sourced from reference TRBV5-8 and TRBJ1-5, is EAGVTQSPTHLIKTRGQQATLRCSPISGHTSVYWYQQALGLGLQFLLWYDEGEERNRGNFPPRFSGRQFPNYSSELNVNALELEDSALYLCASSIVNQPQHFGDGTRLSIL.